The rows below give T cell receptor beta chains drawn from one sample of a study of T cell responses to AZD1222 COVID-19 vaccine. Using immunoSEQ multiplex PCR, the repertoire was profiled, and TCRdb retains in-frame clones only, with some absent. The sample has some 200,000 clones; around 90% are singletons. Sequencing used peripheral blood, obtained on day 0 of AZD1222 vaccination. These receptors were collected from an adult in good health. CDR3s include the opening cysteine and the closing phenylalanine or tryptophan. A D gene is named only where the DNA matches it firmly. Expanded clones are given a class, and other clones once, few, many or no size at all.

>NA|TRBV28|TRBJ1-4|once
TGTGCCAGCAGCAAAACAGGGAACGGAAATGAAAAACTGTTTTTT
CASSKTGNGNEKLFF
>NA|TRBV12-5|TRBJ2-2|few
TGTGCTAGTGGTTCAGGACGGAACACCGGGGAGCTGTTTTTT
CASGSGRNTGELFF
>TRBD2|TRBV6-6|TRBJ2-7|NA
TGTGCCAGCAGTTACCTCGTCGATAGCGGGAGGAACGAGCAGTACTTC
CASSYLVDSGRNEQYF
>TRBD1|TRBV15|TRBJ2-7|NA
TGTGCCACCAGCAGTGGACGGGACAGTATATACGAGCAGTACTTC
CATSSGRDSIYEQYF
>NA|TRBV12-3/TRBV12-4|TRBJ2-2|NA
TGTGCCAGCAGACTTCGGGCCACCGGGGAGCTGTTTTTT
CASRLRATGELFF
>TRBD2|TRBV28|TRBJ2-5|few
TGTGCCAGCAGTTTGTGGCGGGAGGGCCGCGAGACCCAGTACTTC
CASSLWREGRETQYF
>NA|TRBV4-1|TRBJ1-5|NA
TGCGCCAGCAGCGCCCTACAGGGAAATCAGCCCCAGCATTTT
CASSALQGNQPQHF
>TRBD1|TRBV3-1/TRBV3-2|TRBJ1-4|NA
TGTGCCAGCAGCCGAAGGACAGGATTTGAAAAACTGTTTTTT
CASSRRTGFEKLFF
>NA|TRBV3-1/TRBV3-2|TRBJ2-7|NA
TGTGCCAGCAGCCAAGAATTCCACGGGGGCGACGAGCAGTACTTC
CASSQEFHGGDEQYF
>NA|TRBV7-9|TRBJ1-5|NA
TGTGCCAGCAGCTGGGGGGAGCGGCAGCCCCAGCATTTT
CASSWGERQPQHF
>NA|TRBV18|TRBJ1-4|NA
TGTGCCAGCCGACTCGGCAGAGCAACTAATGAAAAACTGTTTTTT
CASRLGRATNEKLFF
>NA|TRBV4-1|TRBJ1-6|NA
TGCGCCAGCAGCCTAGGAGCTTCGCAGAATTCACCCCTCCACTTT
CASSLGASQNSPLHF
>NA|TRBV7-9|TRBJ2-5|NA
TGTGCCAGCAGCCCCCCGATCGGCCCAAGGGAGACCCAGTACTTC
CASSPPIGPRETQYF
>NA|TRBV4-1|TRBJ1-4|NA
TGCGCCAGCAGCCAGCCTCGTTTTAATGAAAAACTGTTTTTT
CASSQPRFNEKLFF
>NA|TRBV2|TRBJ1-4|NA
TGTGCCAGCAGTGCGGTGGCCGAAAAACTGTTTTTT
CASSAVAEKLFF
>NA|TRBV3-1/TRBV3-2|TRBJ2-7|NA
TGTGCCAGCAGCCAAGCCCTGGCCGACAGAGCCTACGAGCAGTACTTC
CASSQALADRAYEQYF
>NA|TRBV7-6|TRBJ1-6|NA
TGTGCCAGCAGCTTACTAGGGGAAGGCGATAATTCACCCCTCCACTTT
CASSLLGEGDNSPLHF
>TRBD1|TRBV2|TRBJ1-1|NA
TGTGCCAACCAAGCGGACAGGGAGGTTGAAGCTTTCTTT
CANQADREVEAFF
>NA|TRBV5-1|TRBJ1-1|NA
TGCGCCAGCAGCTCCCTTGGGGCTGAAGCTTTCTTT
CASSSLGAEAFF
>TRBD2|TRBV29-1|TRBJ2-3|NA
TGCAGCGCTCCCATTAGCGGGGTGGGAGATACGCAGTATTTT
CSAPISGVGDTQYF
>NA|TRBV12-3/TRBV12-4|TRBJ1-1|few
TGTGCCAGCAGTCCCTCAGGGGTTGAAGCTTTCTTT
CASSPSGVEAFF